Listed below are T cell receptor beta chains from one sample, sequenced in a study of vaccination effects on CD4 cells after COVID-19. The table came from immunoSEQ multiplex PCR; TCRdb's copy has only in-frame clones and leaves some out. The sample yields more than 60,000 clones, over 70% seen once. These TCRs' antigens remain unknown. Source: CD4+ T cells from PBMCs cultured without peptide, taken after COVID-19 vaccination. These receptors were taken from a human donor who received a COVID-19 vaccine. CDR3s include the opening cysteine and the closing phenylalanine or tryptophan. Clone size is not always given. Where it is, it says once, few, many or a class for expanded clones.

abundance | v_gene | CDR3aa
NA | TRBV7-2 | CASSPTPGWFGELFF
once | TRBV19 | CASRGELQETQYF
few | TRBV6-6 | CASSYKQGRPQHF
NA | TRBV24-1 | CATRSSAGSTDTQYF
NA | TRBV24-1 | CATSDPMIQETQYF
NA | TRBV11-2 | CASSPNRADQPQHF
NA | TRBV15 | CATSRVYNEQFF
once | TRBV6-1 | CASSDRERPQHF
NA | TRBV6-6 | CASTMRVNYGYTF
NA | TRBV19 | CASNRVGTDTQYF
NA | TRBV7-2 | CASSEDRNQPQHF
NA | TRBV6-1 | CASSEKRLSNQPQHF
once | TRBV10-3 | CATGGGQETQYF
few | TRBV2 | CASGGYNEQFF
NA | TRBV30 | CAWRGQGYGELFF
NA | TRBV24-1 | CATSEKQGRATEAFF
NA | TRBV7-2 | CASSFRVGTGELFF
NA | TRBV10-2 | CASKKGQDYGYTF
NA | TRBV9 | CASSDRAGSSGANVLTF
NA | TRBV27 | CASSLSGRQPQHF
NA | TRBV6-6 | CASSYQGFSNQPQHF
NA | TRBV7-8 | CASSLGQVDADTQYF
NA | TRBV27 | CASSLSMAGVNSPLHF
NA | TRBV6-5 | CASSYSQGVSSPLHF
NA | TRBV11-3 | CASSSRDRGAAGELFF
NA | TRBV11-2 | CASSFGGQGPNYGYTF
few | TRBV10-1 | CASSAQGEAFTF
NA | TRBV3-1/TRBV3-2 | CASRKTSTDTQYF